The 26 T cell receptor beta chains below were found in one sample sequenced in a study of CD8+CD57+ T cells in acquired aplastic anemia. TCR beta VDJ combinations and CDR3 sequences were profiled from genomic DNA. TCRdb re-called the reads with MiXCR, one entry per CDR3 protein. This table has approximately 180,000 distinct CDR3 sequences, about half appearing once. Patients who underwent sequencing had shown CD8+CD57+ cell expansion by flow cytometry. Input material: sorted CD4+, CD8+, or CD8+CD57+ T cells (not recorded which) from PBMCs. These receptors were obtained from a human donor with aplastic anemia.

There are a few counts of this clonotype. DNA of the CDR3: TGTGCCAGTAGCCATGGGGCTAGCGGGCGGGAGACCCAGTACTTC. It is translated as CASSHGASGRETQYF. This sequence joins TRBV19 and TRBJ2-5, with TRBD2 matching 8 bases. The CDR3 length is 15 residues. CDR1 is LNHDA and CDR2 is SQIVND in the germline V gene (reference sequence). The V segment lost 6 bases and the J segment 5 bases; nucleotides outside the gene matches: 11.

Worth noting for this clonotype: A much larger clone lies one base from this, so it may be a read error. The V and J genes are TRBV5-1 and TRBJ2-2; TRBD2 agrees at 14 bases. CDR3 size: 18 residues. From germline, CDR1 is SGHRS and CDR2 YFSETQ. As DNA, the CDR3 is TGCGCCAGCAGCCTGCTGACTAGCGGGAGGGGTAACACCGGGGGGCTGTTTTTT. Translation: CASSLLTSGRGNTGGLFF.

V gene TRBV4-2 combines with J gene TRBJ2-1, with D perhaps TRBD2 (5 bases). Germline CDR1 LGHNA, CDR2 YNFKEQ. V was cut by 4 bases and J by 0 bases, with 10 bases left in between. The CDR3 is 15 amino acids. The CDR3 nucleotides are TGTGCCAGCAGCCTAGGGAGCAGCTCCTACAATGAGCAGTTCTTC. The encoded protein is CASSLGSSSYNEQFF.

This clonotype came up once. The chain couples TRBV20-1 to TRBJ2-1, with a tentative D call TRBD2 (5 bases). Germline values: CDR1 DFQATT, CDR2 SNEGSKA (reference sequence). The CDR3 contains 12 residues. Trimming left V 5 bases short and J 5 bases short, with 10 bases between. The CDR3 spells CSAPGNHNEQFF. The CDR3 DNA reads as TGCAGTGCTCCGGGGAACCACAATGAGCAGTTCTTC.

V and J are TRBV7-2 and TRBJ2-6; D gene uncertain. The CDR3 length is 14 residues. The germline V gene encodes CDR1 SGHTA and CDR2 FQGNSA. V was trimmed by 6 bases and J by 4 bases, leaving 10 bases between them. The CDR3: CASSGLFGANVLTF. The DNA of the CDR3 is TGTGCCAGCAGTGGTCTGTTCGGGGCCAACGTCCTGACTTTC. The complete variable domain, with remaining parts taken from reference TRBV7-2 and TRBJ2-6, reads GAGVSQSPSNKVTEKGKDVELRCDPISGHTALYWYRQSLGQGLEFLIYFQGNSAPDKSGLPSDRFSAERTGGSVSTLTIQRTQQEDSAVYLCASSGLFGANVLTFGAGSRLTVL.

The V and J genes are TRBV19 and TRBJ2-5, with D perhaps TRBD2 (6 bases). Germline V gene lookup returns CDR1 LNHDA and CDR2 SQIVND (reference sequence). The CDR3 sequence is 16 residues long. Between the trimmed V and J ends, which lost 6 bases and 2 bases, there was a span of 19 bases. The CDR3 DNA follows: TGTGCCAGTAGGTCCTCCTTGCGGGGTCTGCAAGAGACCCAGTACTTC. Residues: CASRSSLRGLQETQYF.

V and J are TRBV5-8 and TRBJ1-1; 7 nucleotides match TRBD1. The trim removed 1 base at V and 0 bases at J, leaving 3 bases unmatched. Germline V lookup: CDR1 SGHTS, CDR2 YDEGEE. The CDR3 is 15 residues long. Here the CDR3 DNA reads TGTGCCAGCAGCTTGAGGACAGGCGTGAACACTGAAGCTTTCTTT. Protein: CASSLRTGVNTEAFF.

This clonotype appeared many times. The rearrangement uses TRBV24-1 and TRBJ2-1; 11 nucleotides agree with TRBD2. The V and J ends lost 5 bases and 0 bases, in that order; junction bases with no gene match: 14. Germline assignment: CDR1 KGHDR and CDR2 SFDVKD. The CDR3 contains 20 residues. Here the CDR3 DNA reads TGTGCCACCAGTGGCCAAGCCGGGACTAGCGGCCAGAGCTCCTACAATGAGCAGTTCTTC. Translated: CATSGQAGTSGQSSYNEQFF.

The chain has TRBV24-1 and TRBJ2-3, with D uncertain. The CDR3 is made up of 15 amino acids. The germline CDR1 and CDR2 sequences are KGHDR and SFDVKD. The V and J ends lost 4 bases and 7 bases respectively, with 17 bases between them. The CDR3 DNA reads TGTGCCACCAGTGACCCGACGGAGACCGAATATACGCAGTATTTT. Translated, it gives CATSDPTETEYTQYF.

This clonotype was recorded at least ten times. This chain links TRBV7-2 with TRBJ2-7, with a weak D call TRBD2 (6 bases). Germline assignment: CDR1 SGHTA and CDR2 FQGNSA. V was cut by 1 base and J by 0 bases, with 16 bases left in between. The CDR3 totals 17 residues. The CDR3 bases are TGTGCCAGCAGCTTAGGGCGGGGCAGGGTGGTCTCCTACGAGCAGTACTTC. Its protein is CASSLGRGRVVSYEQYF.

J is TRBJ2-7 and V is TRBV29-1, with a possible D match to TRBD1 (6 bases). V dropped 3 bases and J dropped 0 bases, with 15 bases sitting between them. In germline, CDR1 is SQVTM, CDR2 ANQGSEA. CDR3 length: 15 residues. CDR3: CSVEYGRGLSYEQYF. In nucleotides, the CDR3 is TGCAGCGTTGAGTACGGCAGGGGCCTCTCCTACGAGCAGTACTTC.

This clonotype was counted between two and nine times. This CDR3 reads CASREDNSYEQYF. CDR3 bases: TGTGCCAGCAGAGAGGACAATTCCTACGAGCAGTACTTC. V and J are TRBV25-1 and TRBJ2-7; D is perhaps TRBD1 (5 bases). Germline lookup yields CDR1 MGHDK and CDR2 SYGVNS. CDR3 length: 13 residues. The V gene lost 6 bases and the J gene lost 1 base, with 10 bases spanning the gap.

This clonotype came up a few times. This chain uses TRBV28 with TRBJ1-5; D is perhaps TRBD1 (6 bases). Germline V gene lookup returns CDR1 MDHEN and CDR2 SYDVKM. This CDR3 spans 16 amino acids. Trimming pared 5 bases from V and 2 bases from J, leaving 16 bases between. The CDR3 nucleotides read TGTGCCAGCAGTCGGTCAGGGGCTGGGCGCAATCAGCCCCAGCATTTT. This codes for CASSRSGAGRNQPQHF.

This clonotype appeared many times. This chain uses TRBV6-1 with TRBJ2-5, with 8 bases identical to TRBD1. CDR3 length: 16 amino acids. V was pared by 3 bases and J by 5 bases, with 11 bases of the junction left unmatched. Germline V gene lookup returns CDR1 MNHNS and CDR2 SASEGT. The CDR3 region is CASSEDRASWGETQYF. The CDR3 nucleotides are TGTGCCAGCAGTGAGGACAGGGCGTCCTGGGGGGAGACCCAGTACTTC.

This clonotype was found many times. The genes are TRBV7-8 and TRBJ2-3, with D possibly matching TRBD2 (5 bases). V lost 5 bases and J 6 bases, leaving 21 bases between the germline ends. The CDR3 has 16 amino acids. The germline V gene encodes CDR1 SGHVS and CDR2 FQNEAQ. The CDR3 region is CASSEIANQPRDTQYF. The CDR3 DNA reads as TGTGCCAGCAGCGAGATAGCGAACCAGCCCCGGGATACGCAGTATTTT.

In this sample, this clonotype turned up many times. The gene calls are TRBV4-3 and TRBJ2-7; tentative D call: TRBD2 (5 bases). This CDR3 has 13 residues. Germline CDR1 reads LGHNA; CDR2 reads YSLEER. V was cut by 1 base and J by 3 bases, with 7 bases left in between. The CDR3 nucleotides read TGCGCCAGCAGCCAAGGAACTAGCTACGAGCAGTACTTC. Protein sequence: CASSQGTSYEQYF.

This chain uses TRBV7-6 with TRBJ2-5, with a tentative D call TRBD2 (5 bases). This CDR3 contains 14 residues. Germline assignment: CDR1 SGHVS and CDR2 FNYEAQ. Trimming took off 1 base at V and 2 bases at J, with 8 bases between the two ends. CDR3 protein: CASSLVARQETQYF. The CDR3 DNA is TGTGCCAGCAGCTTAGTAGCGCGACAAGAGACCCAGTACTTC.

This clonotype was detected a few times. One end of the junction fails to match germline, which may point to a read error. The chain links TRBV4-1 to TRBJ2-2, with TRBD1 matching 7 bases. The CDR3 has 13 residues. The germline V gene encodes CDR1 MGHRA and CDR2 YSYEKL. In nucleotides, the CDR3 is TGCGCCAGCGGCCAACAGGGGACCGGGGAGCTGTTTTTT. Translated, it gives CASGQQGTGELFF.

This clonotype appeared many times. DNA for the CDR3: TGTGCCAGCAGCAGCGGAGGGCTTACTAGCGGGAGGCGGTCAGATACGCAGTATTTT. Encoded protein: CASSSGGLTSGRRSDTQYF. This sequence joins TRBV11-1 and TRBJ2-3, with 12 bases fitting TRBD2. J gave up 4 bases and V 5 bases, and 16 bases lay outside the gene matches. The CDR3 totals 19 residues. The V gene's germline CDR1 is SGHAT and CDR2 FQDESV (reference sequence).

This clonotype came up once. The chain employs TRBV9 and TRBJ2-3; D gene unclear. V was pared by 0 bases and J by 5 bases, with 10 bases between. The CDR3 spans 14 residues. CDR1 SGDLS and CDR2 YYNGEE come from the germline V gene. In nucleotides, the CDR3 is TGTGCCAGCAGCGTAGAGGTCGCTGGAGATACGCAGTATTTT. It translates to CASSVEVAGDTQYF.

This chain links TRBV29-1 with TRBJ1-2, with 7 bases aligning to TRBD1. V trimming: 4 bases; J trimming: 5 bases; junction bases outside the gene matches: 4. Looked up from germline, CDR1 is SQVTM and CDR2 is ANQGSEA. CDR3 length: 12 residues. The CDR3 DNA reads as TGCAGCGTTGGACAGGGTCGGTATGGCTACACCTTC. Translated: CSVGQGRYGYTF.

Ten or more counts support this clonotype. This sequence joins TRBV5-1 and TRBJ2-7; a weak D match, TRBD2 (6 bases). Germline V CDR1 and CDR2: SGHRS, YFSETQ. V dropped 0 bases and J dropped 1 base, with 14 bases sitting between them. This CDR3 region has 16 residues. CDR3 nucleotides: TGCGCCAGCAGCTTGGGGTCCGGGACTCCATCCTACGAGCAGTACTTC. It translates to CASSLGSGTPSYEQYF. The variable domain in full, with the rest retrieved from reference TRBV5-1 and TRBJ2-7, is KAGVTQTPRYLIKTRGQQVTLSCSPISGHRSVSWYQQTPGQGLQFLFEYFSETQRNKGNFPGRFSGRQFSNSRSEMNVSTLELGDSALYLCASSLGSGTPSYEQYFGPGTRLTVT.

This clonotype appeared many times. The chain is built from TRBV10-3 and TRBJ2-2; 10 bases match TRBD2. V shed 7 bases, J shed 6 bases, and the junction held 5 bases outside the gene matches. CDR1 ENHRY and CDR2 SYGVKD come from the germline V gene. The CDR3 loop spans 14 amino acids. The CDR3 loop is CAITRTSGPGELFF. In DNA, the CDR3 is TGTGCCATCACCCGGACTAGCGGACCCGGGGAGCTGTTTTTT.

At least ten counts were recorded for this clonotype. The chain links TRBV13 to TRBJ2-3; TRBD2 matches 12 bases. Germline lookup yields CDR1 PRHDT and CDR2 FYEKMQ (reference sequence). Trimming cost V 0 bases and J 4 bases; bases outside gene matches: 8. This CDR3 region has 18 residues. The CDR3 reads CASSLGLTSGSWADTQYF. The CDR3 nucleotides read TGTGCCAGCAGCTTAGGCCTGACTAGCGGGAGTTGGGCAGATACGCAGTATTTT. Full variable domain (rest looked up from reference TRBV13 and TRBJ2-3): AAGVIQSPRHLIKEKRETATLKCYPIPRHDTVYWYQQGPGQDPQFLISFYEKMQSDKGSIPDRFSAQQFSDYHSELNMSSLELGDSALYFCASSLGLTSGSWADTQYFGPGTRLTVL.

This clonotype came up once. It may be a read error: a sequence one base away is much more abundant. The DNA is left out, because the CDR3 cannot be placed on it with certainty; the CDR3 is given as TCRdb lists it. V and J are TRBV9 and TRBJ1-4. Both ends counted, the CDR3 spans 16 residues. Germline-derived CDR1 and CDR2 are SGDLS and YYNGEE. CDR3 protein: CASSVGRGATNEKPFF.

The chain uses TRBV19 and TRBJ2-1, with D perhaps TRBD2 (6 bases). CDR3 length equals 13 residues. Germline assignment: CDR1 LNHDA and CDR2 SQIVND (reference sequence). V was trimmed by 7 bases and J by 4 bases, leaving 11 bases between them. CDR3 residues: CASNIGGYNEQFF. The CDR3 nucleotides are TGTGCCAGTAACATCGGGGGATACAATGAGCAGTTCTTC. Drawing the rest from reference TRBV19 and TRBJ2-1, the complete variable domain is DGGITQSPKYLFRKEGQNVTLSCEQNLNHDAMYWYRQDPGQGLRLIYYSQIVNDFQKGDIAEGYSVSREKKESFPLTVTSAQKNPTAFYLCASNIGGYNEQFFGPGTRLTVL.